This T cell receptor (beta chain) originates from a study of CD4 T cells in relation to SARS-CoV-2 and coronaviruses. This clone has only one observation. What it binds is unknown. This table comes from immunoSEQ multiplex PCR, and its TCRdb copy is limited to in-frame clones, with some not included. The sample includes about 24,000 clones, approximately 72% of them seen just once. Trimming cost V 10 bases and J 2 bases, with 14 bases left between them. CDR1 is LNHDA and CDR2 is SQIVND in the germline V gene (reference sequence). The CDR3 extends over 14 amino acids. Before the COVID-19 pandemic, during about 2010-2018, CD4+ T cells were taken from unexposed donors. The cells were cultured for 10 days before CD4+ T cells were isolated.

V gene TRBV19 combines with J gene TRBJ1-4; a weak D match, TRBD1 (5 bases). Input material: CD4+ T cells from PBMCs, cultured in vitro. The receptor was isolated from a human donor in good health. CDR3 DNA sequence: TGTGCCACCGCGGAGGGGTCGACTAATGAAAAACTGTTTTTT. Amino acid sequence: CATAEGSTNEKLFF. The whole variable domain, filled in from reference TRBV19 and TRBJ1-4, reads DGGITQSPKYLFRKEGQNVTLSCEQNLNHDAMYWYRQDPGQGLRLIYYSQIVNDFQKGDIAEGYSVSREKKESFPLTVTSAQKNPTAFYLCATAEGSTNEKLFFGSGTQLSVL.